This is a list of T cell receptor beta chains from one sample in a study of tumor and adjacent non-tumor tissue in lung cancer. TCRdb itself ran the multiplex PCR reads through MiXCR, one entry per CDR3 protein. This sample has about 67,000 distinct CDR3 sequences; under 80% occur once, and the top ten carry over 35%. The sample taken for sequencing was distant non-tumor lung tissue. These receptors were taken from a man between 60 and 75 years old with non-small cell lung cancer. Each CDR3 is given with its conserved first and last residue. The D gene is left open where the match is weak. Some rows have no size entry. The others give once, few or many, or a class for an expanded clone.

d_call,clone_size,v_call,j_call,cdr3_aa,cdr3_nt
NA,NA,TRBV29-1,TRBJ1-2,CSVGKTVNGYTF,TGCAGCGTTGGCAAGACAGTGAACGGCTACACATTC
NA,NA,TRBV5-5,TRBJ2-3,CASSRWGEHPYTQYF,TGTGCCAGCAGCCGGTGGGGAGAGCATCCATATACGCAGTATTTT
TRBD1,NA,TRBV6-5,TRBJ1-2,CARSYGQGARLSGYTF,TGTGCCAGAAGTTATGGGCAGGGGGCGCGATTAAGTGGCTATACCTTC
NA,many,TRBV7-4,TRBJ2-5,CASSPLSGTLEDHGETQYF,TGTGCCAGCAGCCCGCTTTCCGGGACGCTTGAGGACCACGGAGAGACCCAGTACTTC
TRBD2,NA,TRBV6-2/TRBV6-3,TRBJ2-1,CASRYSPTSGIYNEQFF,TGTGCCAGCAGATACTCTCCTACTAGCGGGATCTACAATGAGCAGTTCTTC
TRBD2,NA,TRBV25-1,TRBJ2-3,CASSTSGIADTQCF,TGTGCCAGCAGTACTAGCGGGATCGCAGATACGCAGTGTTTT
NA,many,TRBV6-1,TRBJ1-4,CATPGLEGGKLFF,TGTGCCACCCCCGGACTCGAGGGTGGAAAACTGTTTTTT
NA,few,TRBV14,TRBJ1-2,CTSSQDWRYGYTF,TGTACCAGCAGCCAAGACTGGCGCTATGGCTACACCTTC
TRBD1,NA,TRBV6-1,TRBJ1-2,CAGSVVAGGAYGYTF,TGTGCCGGCAGTGTCGTGGCAGGGGGGGCCTATGGTTACACCTTC
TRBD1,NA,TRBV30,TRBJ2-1,CTCDYRGLGNEQFF,TGTACCTGCGACTACAGGGGCCTGGGCAATGAGCAGTTCTTC
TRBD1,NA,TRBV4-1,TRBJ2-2,CASSHTQGNTGMLFF,TGCGCCAGCAGCCACACACAGGGGAACACCGGGATGCTGTTTTTT
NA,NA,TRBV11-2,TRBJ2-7,CASSLDLNSYEQYF,TGTGCCAGCAGCTTAGATTTGAACTCCTACGAGCAGTACTTC
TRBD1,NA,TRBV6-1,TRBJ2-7,CASSYVPGQRLSSYEQYF,TGTGCCAGCAGTTACGTACCGGGACAGCGGCTAAGCTCCTACGAGCAGTATTTC
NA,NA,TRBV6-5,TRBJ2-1,CASTLGSTNKQFF,TGTGCCAGCACCTTGGGTAGCACCAATAAGCAGTTCTTC
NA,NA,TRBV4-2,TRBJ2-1,CASSQEGGGRPYNEQFF,TGTGCCAGCAGCCAAGAGGGGGGTGGCAGGCCCTACAATGAGCAGTTCTTC
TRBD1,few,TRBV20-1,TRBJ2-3,CSASRGTGGFPDTQYF,TGCAGTGCTAGTCGGGGGACAGGGGGTTTCCCAGATACGCAGTATTTT
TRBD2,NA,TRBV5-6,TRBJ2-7,CDSSLGTSGYEQYF,TGTGACAGCAGTTTAGGGACTAGCGGATACGAGCAGTACTTC
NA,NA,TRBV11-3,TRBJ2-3,CASNHRDVTETQYF,TGCGCCAGCAACCACAGGGATGTCACAGAAACGCAGTATTTT
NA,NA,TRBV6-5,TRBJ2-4,CASSYNRGSGNIQCF,TGTGCCAGTAGTTACAATCGGGGTTCGGGGAACATTCAGTGCTTC
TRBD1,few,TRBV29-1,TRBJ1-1,CGGSAGGDTEVFF,TGCGGCGGCTCGGCAGGGGGGGACACTGAAGTTTTCTTT
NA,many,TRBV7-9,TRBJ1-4,CASSLRRENEKLFF,TGTGCCAGCAGCTTACGCAGGGAGAATGAAAAACTGTTTTTT
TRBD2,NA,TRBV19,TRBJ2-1,CASTALAGVEQFF,TGTGCCAGTACAGCACTAGCGGGAGTCGAGCAGTTCTTC
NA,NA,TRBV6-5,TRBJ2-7,CASSQAALSYEQYF,TGTGCCAGTAGTCAGGCCGCCTTGTCCTACGAGCAGTACTTT
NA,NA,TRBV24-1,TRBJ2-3,CATRAGASSRDTQYF,TGTGCCACCAGGGCGGGGGCATCTAGCAGAGATACGCAGTATTTT